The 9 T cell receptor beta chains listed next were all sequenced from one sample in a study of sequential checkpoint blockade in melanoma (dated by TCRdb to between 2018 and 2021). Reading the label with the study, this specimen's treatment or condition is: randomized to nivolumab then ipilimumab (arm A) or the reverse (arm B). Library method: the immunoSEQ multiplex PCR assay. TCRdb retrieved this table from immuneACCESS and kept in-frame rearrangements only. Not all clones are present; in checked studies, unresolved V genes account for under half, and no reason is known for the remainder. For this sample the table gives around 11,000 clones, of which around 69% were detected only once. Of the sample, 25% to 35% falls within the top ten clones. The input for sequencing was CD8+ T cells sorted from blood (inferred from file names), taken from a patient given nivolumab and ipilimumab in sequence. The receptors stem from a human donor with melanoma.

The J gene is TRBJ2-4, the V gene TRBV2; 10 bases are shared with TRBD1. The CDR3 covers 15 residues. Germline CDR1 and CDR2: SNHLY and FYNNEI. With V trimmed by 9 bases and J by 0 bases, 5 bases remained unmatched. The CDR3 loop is CASRQGALAKNIQYF. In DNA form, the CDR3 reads TGTGCCAGTAGACAGGGGGCCTTAGCCAAAAACATTCAGTACTTC.

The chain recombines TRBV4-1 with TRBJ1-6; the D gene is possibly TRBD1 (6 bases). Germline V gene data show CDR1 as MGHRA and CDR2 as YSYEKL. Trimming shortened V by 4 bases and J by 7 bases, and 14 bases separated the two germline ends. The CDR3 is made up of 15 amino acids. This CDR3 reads CASSPGQGKNSPLHF. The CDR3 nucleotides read TGCGCCAGCAGCCCCGGGCAGGGGAAGAATTCACCCCTCCACTTT.

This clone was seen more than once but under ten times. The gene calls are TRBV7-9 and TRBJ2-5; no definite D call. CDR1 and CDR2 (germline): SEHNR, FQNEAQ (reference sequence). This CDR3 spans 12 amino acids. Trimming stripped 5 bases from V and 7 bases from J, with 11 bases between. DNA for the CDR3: TGTGCCAGCAGCCCAGAGGAGAGGACCCAGTACTTC. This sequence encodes CASSPEERTQYF.

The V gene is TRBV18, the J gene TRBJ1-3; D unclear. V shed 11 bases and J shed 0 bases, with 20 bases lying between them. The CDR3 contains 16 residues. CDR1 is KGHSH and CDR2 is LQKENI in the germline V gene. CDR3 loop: CALGSSSYFSGNTIYF. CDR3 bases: TGTGCCCTTGGGAGTAGTTCTTACTTCTCTGGAAACACCATATATTTT.

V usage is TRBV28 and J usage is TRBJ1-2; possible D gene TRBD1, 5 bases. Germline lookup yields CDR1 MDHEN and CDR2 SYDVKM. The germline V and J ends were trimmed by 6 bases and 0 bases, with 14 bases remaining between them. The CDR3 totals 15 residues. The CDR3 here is CASRPTGRANYGYTF. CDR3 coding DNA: TGTGCCAGCAGACCCACAGGTAGGGCTAACTATGGCTACACCTTC.

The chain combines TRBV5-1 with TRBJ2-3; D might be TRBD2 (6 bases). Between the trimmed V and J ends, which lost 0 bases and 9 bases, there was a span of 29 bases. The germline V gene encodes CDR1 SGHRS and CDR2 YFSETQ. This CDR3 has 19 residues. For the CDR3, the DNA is TGCGCCAGCAGCTTGGTCTCAGGCGAGCTTCCGGGGAGGCCGGGGACGCAGTATTTT. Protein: CASSLVSGELPGRPGTQYF.

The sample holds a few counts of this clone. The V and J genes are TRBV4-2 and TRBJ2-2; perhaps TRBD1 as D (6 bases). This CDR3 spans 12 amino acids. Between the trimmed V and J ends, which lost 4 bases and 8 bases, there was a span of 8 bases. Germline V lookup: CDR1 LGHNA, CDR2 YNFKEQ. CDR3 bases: TGTGCCAGCAGCCCCGACAGGGGGGAGCTGTTTTTT. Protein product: CASSPDRGELFF.

The CDR3 DNA reads as TGTGCCAGCAGTTCGCCCTCCCGGACGGGATGGAATCAGCCCCAGCATTTT. Protein product: CASSSPSRTGWNQPQHF. The chain combines TRBV27 with TRBJ1-5; D gene uncertain. Germline V gene lookup returns CDR1 MNHEY and CDR2 SMNVEV (reference sequence). V was shortened by 4 bases and J by 4 bases, with 20 bases between the two germline ends. This CDR3 spans 17 amino acids.

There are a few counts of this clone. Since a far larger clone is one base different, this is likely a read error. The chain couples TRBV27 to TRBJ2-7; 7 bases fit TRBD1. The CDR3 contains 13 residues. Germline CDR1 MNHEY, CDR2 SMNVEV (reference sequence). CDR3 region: CASRRTGSYEQCF. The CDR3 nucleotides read TGTGCCAGCAGGCGGACAGGCTCCTACGAGCAGTGCTTC.